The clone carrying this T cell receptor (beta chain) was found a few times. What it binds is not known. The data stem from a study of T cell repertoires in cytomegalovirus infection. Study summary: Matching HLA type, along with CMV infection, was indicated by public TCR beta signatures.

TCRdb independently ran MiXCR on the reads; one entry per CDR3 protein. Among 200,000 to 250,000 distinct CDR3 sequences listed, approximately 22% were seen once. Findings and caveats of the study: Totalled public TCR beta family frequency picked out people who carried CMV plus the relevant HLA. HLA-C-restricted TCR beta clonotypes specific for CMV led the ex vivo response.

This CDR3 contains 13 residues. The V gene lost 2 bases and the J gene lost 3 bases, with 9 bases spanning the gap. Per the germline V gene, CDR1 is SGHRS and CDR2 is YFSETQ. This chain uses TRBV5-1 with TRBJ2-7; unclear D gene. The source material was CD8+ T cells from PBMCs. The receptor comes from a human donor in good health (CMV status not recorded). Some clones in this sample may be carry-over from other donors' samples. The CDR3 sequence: CASSFGVLYEQYF. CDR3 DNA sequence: TGCGCCAGCAGCTTTGGTGTCCTCTACGAGCAGTACTTC.